These T cell receptor beta chains were read from a single sample in a study of a mutant IDH1 vaccine in newly diagnosed glioma. Measured with immunoSEQ multiplex PCR; TCRdb has only the in-frame clones, and not every one. Here the sample spans around 32,000 clones, roughly three quarters being singletons. No antigens are known for them. The sample in question was PBMCs, obtained from a glioma patient whose treatment included an IDH1 peptide vaccine. The receptors were sampled from a woman aged 25 to 39 with glioma. Some clones in this sample may be carry-over from other donors' samples. CDR3s include the opening cysteine and the closing phenylalanine or tryptophan. Each record gives: J gene, clone size, D gene, V gene, CDR3 DNA, CDR3 protein. D genes are given only for firm matches. Not all rows give a size; the values are once, few, many and, for expanded clones, a class.

TRBJ2-2 | few | . | TRBV4-2 | TGTGCCAGCAGCCAAGATCTGAAGGGCAGCAACACCGGGGAGCTGTTTTTT | CASSQDLKGSNTGELFF
TRBJ2-7 | . | . | TRBV6-1 | TGTGCCAGCAGTCCCCAGGGCTACCTCGGCGAGCAGTACTTC | CASSPQGYLGEQYF
TRBJ1-1 | . | . | TRBV19 | TGTGCCAGTAGTAAGCAGGCGAACACTGAAGCTTTCTTT | CASSKQANTEAFF
TRBJ2-7 | few | . | TRBV6-1 | TGTGCCAGCAGAGGACCCCAGGGTAACCACGAGCAGTACTTC | CASRGPQGNHEQYF
TRBJ2-7 | . | TRBD1 | TRBV7-2 | TGTGCCAGCAGCTCCCTTGACAGGGACCTCTACGAGCAGTACTTC | CASSSLDRDLYEQYF
TRBJ2-5 | . | . | TRBV19 | TGTGCCAGTAGTATGCATGGGGGATCAGAACTAGAGACCCAGTACTTC | CASSMHGGSELETQYF
TRBJ2-7 | . | . | TRBV7-8 | TGTGCCAGCAGCCTAGGCAGCACTAGTGACGGCGAGCAGTACTTC | CASSLGSTSDGEQYF
TRBJ2-3 | . | . | TRBV2 | TGTGCCAGCAGTGAATTCGGAACTAGCACAGATACGCAGTATTTT | CASSEFGTSTDTQYF
TRBJ1-3 | . | . | TRBV5-1 | TGCGCCAGCAGCTTAGTGGGGGGCGCGTATGGAAACACCATATATTTT | CASSLVGGAYGNTIYF
TRBJ2-7 | . | TRBD2 | TRBV7-2 | TGTGCCAGCAGCTATACTAGCGGACCCTACGAGCAGTACTTC | CASSYTSGPYEQYF
TRBJ2-7 | . | TRBD2 | TRBV6-5 | TGTGCCAGCAGTTACAGTCTAGCGGGGAGCTCCTACGAGCAGTACTTC | CASSYSLAGSSYEQYF
TRBJ1-5 | once | TRBD1 | TRBV4-1 | TGCGCCAGCAGCCAATTTGGGACCGGGACAGGGCCAAATCAGCCCCAGCATTTT | CASSQFGTGTGPNQPQHF
TRBJ2-7 | . | TRBD1 | TRBV18 | TGTGCCAGCTCACCAACAGGGGTGGACGAGCAGTACTTC | CASSPTGVDEQYF
TRBJ2-7 | . | . | TRBV10-2 | TGCGCCAGCTCTGGCGGGCAGAGCTACGAGCAGTACTTC | CASSGGQSYEQYF
TRBJ1-4 | . | . | TRBV9 | TGTGCCAGCAGCGTCGGACAGCGAACGGAAAAACTGTTTTTT | CASSVGQRTEKLFF
TRBJ2-6 | . | TRBD2 | TRBV5-1 | TGCGCCAGCAGCTCGGGAGGGGCAGGGCTCATCTCTGGGGCCAACGTCCTGACTTTC | CASSSGGAGLISGANVLTF
TRBJ2-1 | few | TRBD2 | TRBV7-2 | TGTGCCAGCAGTCCCTCCCGACGAGCGGGGGGAGGAGGTAATGAGCAGTTCTTC | CASSPSRRAGGGGNEQFF
TRBJ1-5 | . | . | TRBV19 | TGTGCCAGTAGTATCGGGATGAGCAATCAGCCCCAGCATTTT | CASSIGMSNQPQHF
TRBJ1-5 | . | . | TRBV6-1 | TGTGCCAGCAGTGACAGTTATAGCAATCAGCCCCAGCATTTT | CASSDSYSNQPQHF
TRBJ2-3 | . | TRBD2 | TRBV6-5 | TGTGCCAGCAGTTACTCAACTAGCGGGAGACCAGATACGCAGTATTTT | CASSYSTSGRPDTQYF
TRBJ2-7 | once | TRBD1 | TRBV27 | TGTGTAAGTAGGACAGGCTACGAGCAGTACTTC | CVSRTGYEQYF
TRBJ1-1 | large | . | TRBV4-2 | TGTGCCAGCAGCCAAGAGGGGGGAGTTACGAACACTGAAGCTTTCTTT | CASSQEGGVTNTEAFF
TRBJ1-1 | few | . | TRBV27 | TGTGCCAGCAGGGGGGTGTCTCCAGGGGCTTTCTTT | CASRGVSPGAFF
TRBJ1-5 | medium-sized | . | TRBV27 | TGTGCCAGCAGTTTATCTGCCGGGGTCCCCAATCAGCCCCAGCATTTT | CASSLSAGVPNQPQHF
TRBJ2-2 | . | TRBD1 | TRBV14 | TGTGCCAGCAGCCCCACAGGGGCCGGGGAGCTGTTTTTT | CASSPTGAGELFF
TRBJ1-1 | . | . | TRBV19 | TGTGCCAGTAGTGTCGGAGGGCGGGCCACTGAAGCTTTCTTT | CASSVGGRATEAFF
TRBJ2-7 | . | . | TRBV7-2 | TGTGCCAGCAGCCAAAATAAAGGCGTAAGCGACGAGCAGTACTTC | CASSQNKGVSDEQYF
TRBJ1-2 | . | TRBD1 | TRBV10-3 | TGTGCCATCAGTGTGTGGACAGGGGAATTCTATGGCTACACCTTC | CAISVWTGEFYGYTF
TRBJ2-1 | . | TRBD2 | TRBV19 | TGTGCCAGTAGCTTGACTAGCGGAGACTACAATGAGCAGTTCTTC | CASSLTSGDYNEQFF
TRBJ2-1 | . | TRBD2 | TRBV6-1 | TGTGCCAGCAGGAGCGGGAGGGCCGCGGTTGAGCAGTTCTTC | CASRSGRAAVEQFF
TRBJ2-1 | . | TRBD2 | TRBV18 | TGTGCCAGCTCACCCACTAGCGGCTTGGGCAATGAGCAGTTCTTC | CASSPTSGLGNEQFF
TRBJ2-3 | . | . | TRBV18 | TGTGCCAGCTCACCGGAGGGCACAGATACGCAGTATTTT | CASSPEGTDTQYF
TRBJ2-2 | . | TRBD1 | TRBV6-5 | TGTGCCAGCAGTGCCGGGACAGCGGAGCTGTTTTTT | CASSAGTAELFF
TRBJ1-1 | few | . | TRBV4-2 | TGTGCCAGCAGCCAAGATAGTGGGGACACTGAAGCTTTCTTT | CASSQDSGDTEAFF
TRBJ2-1 | . | . | TRBV21-1 | TGTGCCAGCAGCAAATGTAGGACTAGCGGGAATAACGCCTACAATGAGCAGTTCTTC | CASSKCRTSGNNAYNEQFF
TRBJ1-3 | . | . | TRBV6-1 | TGTGCCAGCAGTTCCAGGGGTCCGGGAAACACCATATATTTT | CASSSRGPGNTIYF
TRBJ2-7 | . | TRBD2 | TRBV13 | TGTGCCAGCAGGGCTAGCGGGAGGGCGCCGGTGGAGGGGAAGTACTTC | CASRASGRAPVEGKYF
TRBJ2-7 | . | . | TRBV14 | TGTGCCAGCAGCCAAGGACATTCGGGGGCCATCTACGAGCAGTACTTC | CASSQGHSGAIYEQYF
TRBJ2-2 | . | . | TRBV19 | TGTGCCAGTAGTATCCCCCAAACGGGCACCGGGGAGCTGTTTTTT | CASSIPQTGTGELFF
TRBJ1-2 | . | . | TRBV7-9 | TGTGCCAGCAGGGCGGGGGTGGACTATGGCTACACCTTC | CASRAGVDYGYTF
TRBJ2-7 | . | TRBD1 | TRBV15 | TGTGCCACCAGCAGAGTGAGCGAGACAGGGTTCTACGAGCAGTACTTC | CATSRVSETGFYEQYF
TRBJ1-1 | . | . | TRBV12-5 | TGTGCTAGTGGTCGCCTCCTATCTCGGGGTGGTACTGAAGCTTTCTTT | CASGRLLSRGGTEAFF